A single T cell receptor beta chain is shown here with its context. As yet, its antigen is unknown. Each of the donors was a healthy bone marrow donor. CDR1 SGHRS and CDR2 YFSETQ come from the germline V gene. V was trimmed by 4 bases and J by 0 bases, leaving 14 bases between them. The CDR3 loop spans 16 amino acids. A multiplex PCR was run with 60 Vbeta primers and 13 Jbeta primers. Only in-frame clones appear in the TCRdb table, and some are missing; sequencing was by immunoSEQ multiplex PCR. Of 110,000 to 150,000 clones in the sample, 76% were seen once. The source of the sample is a study of cytomegalovirus exposure and HLA in healthy donors. Study-level results: At a 0.05 false discovery rate, a later analysis found 15,000 to 20,000 TCR beta sequences to be associated with HLA alleles. Excluded: some indistinguishable V segments such as TRBV6-2 and TRBV6-3.

This sequence joins TRBV5-1 and TRBJ1-5; D is unclear. Sequenced input: PBMCs. The sequence derives from a middle-aged woman in good health and CMV-seronegative. CDR3 residues: CASSLGTYDSNQPQHF. CDR3 nucleotides: TGCGCCAGCAGCCTCGGTACTTATGATAGCAATCAGCCCCAGCATTTT. Based on the CDR3 plus reference TRBV5-1 and TRBJ1-5, the full variable domain is KAGVTQTPRYLIKTRGQQVTLSCSPISGHRSVSWYQQTPGQGLQFLFEYFSETQRNKGNFPGRFSGRQFSNSRSEMNVSTLELGDSALYLCASSLGTYDSNQPQHFGDGTRLSIL.